The following is a T cell receptor beta chain sequence with its context. The entry originates in a study of blood T cell repertoires in COVID-19. The CDR3 loop spans 15 amino acids. V lost 0 bases, J lost 6 bases, and 6 bases stayed unmatched. Germline CDR1 MNHEY, CDR2 SVGAGI. In the original analysis: Amplifying reference gene primers gave estimates of nucleated cell counts. Some clones are missing from TCRdb's copy, which holds only in-frame ones; the method was immunoSEQ multiplex PCR. Clonal size and the V and J genes are those of that table, whereas D and trimming came from the DNA. The table records 150,000 to 200,000 clones, around 80% of them present only once. Cohorts were based on clinical histories the participants reported. Resolution of symptoms, clearance, or two negative PCRs was present in recovered Cohort 3 donors.

Material: PBMCs or T cells enriched from blood (not recorded which). This TCR was sampled from a woman aged 45 to 65 who had recovered from COVID-19. V usage is TRBV6-5 and J usage is TRBJ2-7; 9 nucleotides agree with TRBD1. Written as DNA, the CDR3 is TGTGCCAGCAGTTACTCAAGGACAGGGGTCGGCGAGCAGTACTTC. Its translation: CASSYSRTGVGEQYF.